Shown below are 15 T cell receptor beta chains from a single sample sequenced in a study of cytomegalovirus exposure and HLA in healthy donors. Primers: 60 Vbeta forward and 13 Jbeta reverse. Profiling relied on immunoSEQ multiplex PCR, and the TCRdb table lists in-frame clones only, not all of them. The table lists 90,000 to 150,000 clones, around 77% of them singletons. Sequenced material: PBMCs. All receptors come from a human donor in good health.

For the CDR3, the DNA is TGTGCCTGGAGTGACCAGACAGGTTTTAATGAAAAACTGTTTTTT. Amino acid sequence: CAWSDQTGFNEKLFF. The V and J genes are TRBV30 and TRBJ1-4; possible D gene TRBD1, 6 bases. Germline CDR1 and CDR2: GTSNPN and SVGIG (reference sequence). V gave up 1 base and J gave up 4 bases, with 13 bases separating them. The CDR3 totals 15 residues.

The V call is TRBV19, the J call TRBJ1-3; no firm D call. The CDR3 is made up of 14 amino acids. CDR1 is LNHDA, CDR2 SQIVND, per germline (reference sequence). V was clipped by 5 bases and J by 4 bases, with 12 bases between them. The CDR3 reads CASSGPETGNTIYF. Written as DNA, the CDR3 is TGTGCCAGTAGTGGCCCTGAAACCGGAAACACCATATATTTT.

This sequence joins TRBV5-4 and TRBJ2-7; D not certain. Germline loops: CDR1 SGHNT, CDR2 YYREEE (reference sequence). The CDR3 is 13 residues long. V was trimmed by 7 bases and J by 0 bases, leaving 11 bases between them. The CDR3 region is CASPETFSYEQYF. The CDR3, as DNA: TGTGCCAGCCCCGAGACATTCTCCTACGAGCAGTACTTC.

The chain carries TRBV7-3 and TRBJ2-1; TRBD1 is a possible D gene (6 bases). Germline loops: CDR1 SGHTA, CDR2 FQGTGA. This CDR3 is built from 14 residues. The germline V and J ends were trimmed by 2 bases and 8 bases, with 13 bases remaining between them. In DNA, the CDR3 is TGTGCCAGCAGCTTATCTCCACAGGGATATGAGCAGTTCTTC. Translated: CASSLSPQGYEQFF.

This clone showed up just a few times. The chain carries TRBV15 and TRBJ2-7, with TRBD2 matching over 13 bases. V lost 4 bases to trimming and J lost 3 bases; unmatched junction nucleotides: 15. There are 19 residues in the CDR3. Germline V gives CDR1 LNHNV, CDR2 YYDKDF (reference sequence). The DNA of the CDR3 is TGTGCCACCAGCATCCAGTGGGGGACTAGCGGGACCTTTTACTACGAGCAGTACTTC. It specifies CATSIQWGTSGTFYYEQYF.

The chain recombines TRBV27 with TRBJ1-2; 7 bases line up with TRBD1. V gave up 5 bases and J gave up 1 base; unmatched junction bases: 4. The germline V gene encodes CDR1 MNHEY and CDR2 SMNVEV (reference sequence). The CDR3 consists of 14 residues. CDR3 sequence reads: CASSPGQFNYGYTF. Here the CDR3 DNA reads TGTGCCAGCAGTCCGGGACAGTTTAACTATGGCTACACCTTC.

This clone was counted a few times. The chain recombines TRBV6-5 with TRBJ2-3, with 7 bases matching TRBD1. Germline CDR1 MNHEY, CDR2 SVGAGI. The ends lost 0 bases at V and 5 bases at J; junction bases unmatched: 5. The CDR3 is 15 residues long. CDR3 region: CASSYSGQERDTQYF. CDR3 nucleotide sequence: TGTGCCAGCAGTTACTCAGGACAGGAAAGAGATACGCAGTATTTT.

This clone was observed a handful of times. The V and J genes are TRBV19 and TRBJ2-7, with D possibly matching TRBD1 (6 bases). Trimming removed 2 bases from V and 6 bases from J, with 8 bases in between. The CDR3 spans 12 residues. Per the germline V gene, CDR1 is LNHDA and CDR2 is SQIVND (reference sequence). CDR3 in amino acids: CASSILGGEQYF. CDR3 bases: TGTGCCAGTAGTATATTAGGGGGCGAGCAGTACTTC.

The chain recombines TRBV25-1 with TRBJ2-7; 7 bases are shared with TRBD1. From germline, CDR1 is MGHDK and CDR2 SYGVNS. The CDR3 has 11 residues. V trimming: 6 bases; J trimming: 10 bases; junction bases outside the gene matches: 6. The CDR3 DNA sequence: TGTGCCAGCAGACTCGACAGGGTACAGTACTTC. This translates into CASRLDRVQYF.

This clone came up a few times. J is TRBJ2-7 and V is TRBV5-4; D remains ambiguous. From germline, CDR1 is SGHNT and CDR2 YYREEE (reference sequence). The V gene lost 4 bases and the J gene lost 2 bases, with 10 bases spanning the gap. The CDR3 consists of 13 residues. The CDR3 DNA sequence: TGTGCCAGCAGCCCGACTCAAACCTACGAGCAGTACTTC. Residues: CASSPTQTYEQYF. Combining the CDR3 with reference TRBV5-4 and TRBJ2-7 gives the whole variable domain ETGVTQSPTHLIKTRGQQVTLRCSSQSGHNTVSWYQQALGQGPQFIFQYYREEENGRGNFPPRFSGLQFPNYSSELNVNALELDDSALYLCASSPTQTYEQYFGPGTRLTVT.

The chain links TRBV29-1 to TRBJ1-1, with D possibly matching TRBD1 (6 bases). The CDR3 runs to 15 residues. In germline, CDR1 is SQVTM, CDR2 ANQGSEA. Trimming pared 3 bases from V and 0 bases from J, leaving 14 bases between. The CDR3 DNA is TGCAGCGTTGATGAACAGGGAAACATGAACACTGAAGCTTTCTTT. Its translation is CSVDEQGNMNTEAFF. The variable domain in full, with the rest retrieved from reference TRBV29-1 and TRBJ1-1, is SAVISQKPSRDICQRGTSLTIQCQVDSQVTMMFWYRQQPGQSLTLIATANQGSEATYESGFVIDKFPISRPNLTFSTLTVSNMSPEDSSIYLCSVDEQGNMNTEAFFGQGTRLTVV.

The rearrangement links TRBV6-1 to TRBJ2-7, with 11 nucleotides matching TRBD2. The CDR3 length is 15 residues. CDR1 and CDR2 from the germline V gene are MNHNS and SASEGT. V dropped 2 bases and J dropped 2; count of bases not matched to a gene: 2. The CDR3 protein is CASSELAGGTYEQYF. Written as DNA, the CDR3 is TGTGCCAGCAGTGAATTAGCGGGAGGGACCTACGAGCAGTACTTC.

This clone was found once. The rearrangement uses TRBV13 and TRBJ1-2; 8 bases fit TRBD1. The CDR3 is 14 amino acids. After removal of 5 bases from V and 4 bases from J, the junction contained 6 bases not matched to a gene. Germline CDR1 is PRHDT and CDR2 is FYEKMQ (reference sequence). Written as DNA, the CDR3 is TGTGCCAGCAGCACCGGACAGGGCGGCTATGGCTACACCTTC. Its protein product is CASSTGQGGYGYTF. Combining the CDR3 with reference TRBV13 and TRBJ1-2 gives the whole variable domain AAGVIQSPRHLIKEKRETATLKCYPIPRHDTVYWYQQGPGQDPQFLISFYEKMQSDKGSIPDRFSAQQFSDYHSELNMSSLELGDSALYFCASSTGQGGYGYTFGSGTRLTVV.

This clone has only one observation. V usage is TRBV28 and J usage is TRBJ2-6; D possibly corresponds to TRBD1 (5 bases). CDR3 length equals 16 residues. V was shortened by 5 bases and J by 0 bases, with 11 bases between the two germline ends. Germline assignment: CDR1 MDHEN and CDR2 SYDVKM. CDR3 sequence: CASSPRQISGANVLTF. CDR3 bases: TGTGCCAGCAGTCCCCGACAGATCTCTGGGGCCAACGTCCTGACTTTC. The full variable domain, in which reference TRBV28 and TRBJ2-6 provide the parts outside the CDR3, is DVKVTQSSRYLVKRTGEKVFLECVQDMDHENMFWYRQDPGLGLRLIYFSYDVKMKEKGDIPEGYSVSREKKERFSLILESASTNQTSMYLCASSPRQISGANVLTFGAGSRLTVL.

This clone was counted a few times. The chain combines TRBV5-1 with TRBJ1-4; D not resolved. Germline CDR1 and CDR2: SGHRS and YFSETQ. Trimming removed 8 bases from V and 2 bases from J, with 7 bases in between. This CDR3 is built from 12 residues. The CDR3 sequence is CASRVTNEKLFF. CDR3 sequence (DNA): TGCGCCAGTCGTGTGACTAATGAAAAACTGTTTTTT.